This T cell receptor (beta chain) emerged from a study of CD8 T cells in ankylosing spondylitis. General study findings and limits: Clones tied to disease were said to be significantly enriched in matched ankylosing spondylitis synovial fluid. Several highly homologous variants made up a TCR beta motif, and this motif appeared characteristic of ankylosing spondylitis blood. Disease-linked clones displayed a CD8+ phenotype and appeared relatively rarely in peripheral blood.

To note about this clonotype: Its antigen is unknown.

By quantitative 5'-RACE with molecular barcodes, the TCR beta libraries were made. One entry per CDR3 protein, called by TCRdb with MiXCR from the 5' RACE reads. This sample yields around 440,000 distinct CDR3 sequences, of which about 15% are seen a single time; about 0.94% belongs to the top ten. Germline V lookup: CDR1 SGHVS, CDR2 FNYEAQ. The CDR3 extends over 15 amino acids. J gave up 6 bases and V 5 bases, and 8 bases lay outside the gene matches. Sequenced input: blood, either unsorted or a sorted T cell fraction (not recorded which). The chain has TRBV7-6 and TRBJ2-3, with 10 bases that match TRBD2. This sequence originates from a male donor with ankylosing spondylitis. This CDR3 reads CASSAGSGGLDTQYF. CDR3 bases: TGTGCCAGCAGCGCGGGTAGCGGGGGGTTGGATACGCAGTATTTT.